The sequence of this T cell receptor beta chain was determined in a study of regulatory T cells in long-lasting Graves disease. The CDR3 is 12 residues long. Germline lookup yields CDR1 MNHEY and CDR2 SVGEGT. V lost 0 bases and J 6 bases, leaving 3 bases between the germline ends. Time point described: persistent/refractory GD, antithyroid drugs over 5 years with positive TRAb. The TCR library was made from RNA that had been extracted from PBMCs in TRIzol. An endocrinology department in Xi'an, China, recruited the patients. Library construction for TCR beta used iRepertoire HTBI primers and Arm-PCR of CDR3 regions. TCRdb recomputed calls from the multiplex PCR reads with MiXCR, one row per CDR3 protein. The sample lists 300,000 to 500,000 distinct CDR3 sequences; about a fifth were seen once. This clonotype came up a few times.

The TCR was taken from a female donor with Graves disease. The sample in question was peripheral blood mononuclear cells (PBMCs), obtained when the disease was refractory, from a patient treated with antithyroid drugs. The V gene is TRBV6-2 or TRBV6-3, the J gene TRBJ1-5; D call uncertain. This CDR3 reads CASSYSAQPQHF. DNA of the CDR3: TGTGCCAGCAGTTACTCCGCTCAGCCCCAGCATTTT.